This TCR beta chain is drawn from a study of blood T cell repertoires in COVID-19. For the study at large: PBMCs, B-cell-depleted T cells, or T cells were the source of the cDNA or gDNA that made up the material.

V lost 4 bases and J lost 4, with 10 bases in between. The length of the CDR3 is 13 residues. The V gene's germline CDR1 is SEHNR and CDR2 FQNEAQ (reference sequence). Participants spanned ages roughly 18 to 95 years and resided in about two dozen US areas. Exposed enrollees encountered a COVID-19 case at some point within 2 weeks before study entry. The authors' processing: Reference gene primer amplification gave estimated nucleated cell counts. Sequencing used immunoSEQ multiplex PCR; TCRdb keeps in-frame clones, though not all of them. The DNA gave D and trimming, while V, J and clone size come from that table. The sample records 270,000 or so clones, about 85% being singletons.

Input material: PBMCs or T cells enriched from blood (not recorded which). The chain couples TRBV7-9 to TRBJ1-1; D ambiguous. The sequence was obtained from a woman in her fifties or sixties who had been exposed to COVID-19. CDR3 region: CASSSGRSTEAFF. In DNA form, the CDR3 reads TGTGCCAGCAGCTCCGGGAGGAGCACTGAAGCTTTCTTT.